The rows below give T cell receptor beta chains drawn from one sample of a study of blood T cell repertoires in COVID-19. Generated by immunoSEQ multiplex PCR, the TCRdb table keeps only in-frame clones and is missing some. The sample lists roughly 170,000 clones, over 80% occurring once. The source material was PBMCs or T cells enriched from blood (not recorded which). All receptors derive from a woman aged 50 to 65 who had recovered from COVID-19. Each CDR3 is given with its conserved first and last residue. The D gene is left open where the match is weak.

d_gene: -
len: 13
j_gene: TRBJ2-5
v_gene: TRBV6-5
CDR3aa: CASRLTVQETQYF

d_gene: TRBD1
len: 14
j_gene: TRBJ1-2
v_gene: TRBV5-1
CDR3aa: CASSSGQGDYGYTF

d_gene: -
len: 18
j_gene: TRBJ1-6
v_gene: TRBV3-1/TRBV3-2
CDR3aa: CASSLNGVTNRDNSPLHF

d_gene: -
len: 16
j_gene: TRBJ2-3
v_gene: TRBV14
CDR3aa: CASSQLTGTFWDTQYF

d_gene: -
len: 17
j_gene: TRBJ2-3
v_gene: TRBV15
CDR3aa: CATSRDLQIPSTDTQYF

d_gene: -
len: 13
j_gene: TRBJ1-2
v_gene: TRBV15
CDR3aa: CATSPQRQMGYTF

d_gene: TRBD1
len: 16
j_gene: TRBJ1-4
v_gene: TRBV5-6
CDR3aa: CASSGSAGGKVEKLFF

d_gene: -
len: 17
j_gene: TRBJ1-5
v_gene: TRBV5-5
CDR3aa: CASSPRTGEGYNQPQHF

d_gene: -
len: 16
j_gene: TRBJ2-2
v_gene: TRBV9
CDR3aa: CASSPVAGQGTGELFF

d_gene: -
len: 12
j_gene: TRBJ1-5
v_gene: TRBV12-3/TRBV12-4
CDR3aa: CASTRSNQPQHF

d_gene: -
len: 15
j_gene: TRBJ1-1
v_gene: TRBV5-1
CDR3aa: CASSGRGDKNTEAFF

d_gene: TRBD1
len: 14
j_gene: TRBJ1-1
v_gene: TRBV25-1
CDR3aa: CASSVTGATVGAFF

d_gene: TRBD1
len: 14
j_gene: TRBJ1-6
v_gene: TRBV5-8
CDR3aa: CASSTGQGNSPLHF

d_gene: -
len: 20
j_gene: TRBJ1-1
v_gene: TRBV21-1
CDR3aa: CASSKGLQTQSGQGWTEAFF

d_gene: -
len: 13
j_gene: TRBJ1-1
v_gene: TRBV27
CDR3aa: CASTGGGNTEAFF

d_gene: -
len: 14
j_gene: TRBJ1-5
v_gene: TRBV1
CDR3aa: CTSSQKQGDQPQHF

d_gene: -
len: 15
j_gene: TRBJ1-3
v_gene: TRBV6-5
CDR3aa: CASSYSVDSGNTIYF

d_gene: -
len: 14
j_gene: TRBJ2-5
v_gene: TRBV2
CDR3aa: CASSRIAYQETQYF

d_gene: -
len: 14
j_gene: TRBJ1-5
v_gene: TRBV28
CDR3aa: CASSLQGLLGPQHF

d_gene: TRBD1
len: 14
j_gene: TRBJ1-4
v_gene: TRBV7-2
CDR3aa: CASSRGLPNEKLFF

d_gene: TRBD2
len: 15
j_gene: TRBJ2-2
v_gene: TRBV10-3
CDR3aa: CAISVRLAGDGELFF

d_gene: TRBD1
len: 17
j_gene: TRBJ1-1
v_gene: TRBV19
CDR3aa: CASSILLGDRGDTEAFF

d_gene: TRBD1
len: 14
j_gene: TRBJ1-4
v_gene: TRBV5-6
CDR3aa: CASRLTGVNEKLFF

d_gene: TRBD2
len: 14
j_gene: TRBJ2-3
v_gene: TRBV28
CDR3aa: CASSLGTSWDTQYF

d_gene: -
len: 15
j_gene: TRBJ1-3
v_gene: TRBV11-2
CDR3aa: CASSFGEKGGNTIYF

d_gene: -
len: 12
j_gene: TRBJ2-1
v_gene: TRBV18
CDR3aa: CASSPISNEQFF

d_gene: -
len: 14
j_gene: TRBJ2-5
v_gene: TRBV3-1/TRBV3-2
CDR3aa: CASSHRYSQETQYF

d_gene: -
len: 14
j_gene: TRBJ1-5
v_gene: TRBV4-3
CDR3aa: CASSQAGGNQPQHF

d_gene: TRBD1
len: 14
j_gene: TRBJ1-2
v_gene: TRBV6-5
CDR3aa: CASNDRGLSYGYTF

d_gene: TRBD1
len: 16
j_gene: TRBJ2-2
v_gene: TRBV18
CDR3aa: CASSPPGTDGTGELFF

d_gene: -
len: 14
j_gene: TRBJ2-3
v_gene: TRBV7-9
CDR3aa: CASRLTANTDTQYF

d_gene: TRBD1
len: 14
j_gene: TRBJ1-2
v_gene: TRBV15
CDR3aa: CATSIVGTDYGYTF

d_gene: -
len: 15
j_gene: TRBJ2-5
v_gene: TRBV2
CDR3aa: CASSETTPYQETQYF

d_gene: -
len: 17
j_gene: TRBJ1-5
v_gene: TRBV15
CDR3aa: CATSIPARGISNQPQHF

d_gene: TRBD1
len: 15
j_gene: TRBJ1-1
v_gene: TRBV5-4
CDR3aa: CASSLETGGSTEAFF

d_gene: -
len: 15
j_gene: TRBJ1-5
v_gene: TRBV7-2
CDR3aa: CASSSDSYSNQPQHF

d_gene: -
len: 12
j_gene: TRBJ1-6
v_gene: TRBV7-2
CDR3aa: CASSLVQSPLHF

d_gene: -
len: 12
j_gene: TRBJ1-2
v_gene: TRBV30
CDR3aa: CAWGLPPGGYTF

d_gene: TRBD1
len: 15
j_gene: TRBJ2-1
v_gene: TRBV4-1
CDR3aa: CASSPTGQADNEQFF

d_gene: -
len: 16
j_gene: TRBJ1-5
v_gene: TRBV5-4
CDR3aa: CASSQGGSGRNQPQHF

d_gene: TRBD2
len: 15
j_gene: TRBJ2-3
v_gene: TRBV27
CDR3aa: CASSSRGGLVDTQYF

d_gene: TRBD1
len: 14
j_gene: TRBJ2-1
v_gene: TRBV30
CDR3aa: CAWTGTASYNEQFF

d_gene: -
len: 15
j_gene: TRBJ2-1
v_gene: TRBV11-2
CDR3aa: CASSLEWGGMGEQFF

d_gene: TRBD2
len: 16
j_gene: TRBJ2-2
v_gene: TRBV19
CDR3aa: CASTRSSGRDDGELFF

d_gene: -
len: 15
j_gene: TRBJ2-1
v_gene: TRBV14
CDR3aa: CASSQGLVGDNEQFF

d_gene: TRBD1
len: 17
j_gene: TRBJ1-4
v_gene: TRBV5-1
CDR3aa: CASSLEGAQGAMGKLFF